This T cell receptor beta chain was observed in a study of control samples from healthy donors and cancer patients. TCRdb's copy holds only in-frame clones and misses some; the assay was immunoSEQ multiplex PCR. The sample includes roughly 94,000 clones, roughly 83% seen only once; the top ten take 38%. CDR3 length equals 14 residues. With 3 bases clipped from V and 6 bases from J, the junction kept 3 bases outside the gene matches. Germline V gene sequence: CDR1 SGHDT, CDR2 YYEEEE. The V and J genes are TRBV5-6 and TRBJ1-6; the match to TRBD1 covers 7 bases. Sequenced: PBMCs. The source of this sequence is a man between 65 and 80 years old with lung cancer. CDR3 loop: CASSYGTVNSPLHF. As DNA, the CDR3 is TGTGCCAGCAGCTACGGGACAGTTAATTCACCCCTCCACTTT.